This T cell receptor beta chain was documented in a study of blood T cell repertoires in COVID-19. Study-level information: Collection of acute and convalescent COVID-19 samples took place in the United States, Italy and Spain. From T cells, B-cell-depleted T cells, or PBMCs came the material, which was cDNA or gDNA.

V dropped 3 bases and J dropped 4; count of bases not matched to a gene: 6. The CDR3 consists of 15 residues. Germline loops: CDR1 SGDLS, CDR2 YYNGEE. Source study methods: Amplifying reference gene primers gave estimates of nucleated cell counts. Repertoires were generated with immunoSEQ multiplex PCR, while TCRdb's copy carries only in-frame clones and drops some. For V, J and clone size, that table is used; D and trimming come from the DNA. The sample consists of tens of thousands of clones, 88% of them appearing once. This receptor was taken from a human donor in a cohort sampled during active COVID-19. This chain connects TRBV9 to TRBJ2-2; 7 positions match TRBD1. The sequenced sample was peripheral blood. This chain's CDR3 is CASSARGLSTGELFF. The CDR3 DNA is TGTGCCAGCAGCGCGAGGGGGCTGAGCACCGGGGAGCTGTTTTTT.